This TCR beta chain is drawn from a study of CXCR3-negative and CXCR3-positive naive CD8 T cells. CDR3 length: 14 residues. Germline-derived CDR1 and CDR2 are LNHDA and SQIVND (reference sequence). The study's findings and limits: Because surface CD5 did not distinguish the naive subsets, TCR strength was inferred from TRB CDR3 properties. Naive CXCR3-positive and CXCR3-negative cells shared similar TRBV-TRBJ usage, unlike memory cells.

UMI-labeled 5' RACE yielded the TRB cDNA libraries. TCRdb reprocessed the 5' RACE reads and stores each CDR3 protein as one record, lacking DNA. The sample table sets out about 56,000 distinct CDR3 sequences. Every CD8+ T cell subset underwent triplicate sorting at more than 250,000 cells apiece. Concerning this clonotype itself: Its target is not known.

The sequence came from a human donor in good health. Some clones in this sample may be carry-over from other donors' samples. The chain combines TRBV19 with TRBJ1-1; TCRdb returns TRBD1, unconfirmable since there is no DNA. Sequencing input: memory CD8+ T cells from blood. CDR3 sequence reads: CASSGGTGGTEAFF.